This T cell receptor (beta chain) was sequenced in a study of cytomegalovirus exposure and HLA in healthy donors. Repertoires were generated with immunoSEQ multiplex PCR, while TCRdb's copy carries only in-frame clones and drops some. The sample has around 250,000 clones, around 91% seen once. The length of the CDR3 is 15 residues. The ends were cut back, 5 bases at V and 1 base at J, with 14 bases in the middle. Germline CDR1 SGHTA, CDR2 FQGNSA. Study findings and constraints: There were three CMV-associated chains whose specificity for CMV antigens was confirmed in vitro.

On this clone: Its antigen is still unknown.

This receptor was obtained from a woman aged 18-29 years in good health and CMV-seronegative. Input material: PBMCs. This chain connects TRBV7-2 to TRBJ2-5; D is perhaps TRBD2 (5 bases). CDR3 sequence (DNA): TGTGCCAGCAGCCGGATCCGGGAAACCCAAGAGACCCAGTACTTC. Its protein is CASSRIRETQETQYF.